Below, 30 T cell receptor beta chains from the same sample are listed, as sequenced in a study of regulatory T cells in long-lasting Graves disease. Building of the TCR beta libraries involved iRepertoire HTBI primers and Arm-PCR of CDR3 regions. TCRdb recomputed calls from the multiplex PCR reads with MiXCR, one row per CDR3 protein. The sample has about 470,000 distinct CDR3 sequences; around 21% are singletons. Indicated time point: persistent/refractory GD, antithyroid drugs over 5 years with positive TRAb. From RNA extracted from PBMCs, the TCR library was made. The source material was peripheral blood mononuclear cells (PBMCs), sampled when the disease was refractory, from a patient treated with antithyroid drugs. The receptor set was obtained from a female donor with Graves disease.

This clonotype was counted ten times or more. This chain connects TRBV7-2 to TRBJ1-3; tentatively, D is TRBD1 (6 bases). The CDR3 sequence is 17 residues long. The V end was cut by 0 bases, the J end by 2 bases, with 14 bases between. The V gene's germline CDR1 is SGHTA and CDR2 FQGNSA. The CDR3 DNA is TGTGCCAGCAGCTTAGCGGGGGCAGCCTCCCCTGGAAACACCATATATTTT. Translated, it gives CASSLAGAASPGNTIYF.

This clonotype occurred many times. The chain recombines TRBV2 with TRBJ2-5, with TRBD2 identical over 12 bases. The CDR3 is 19 amino acids. The germline V gene encodes CDR1 SNHLY and CDR2 FYNNEI. The junction had 15 bases not matched to a gene; V was cut back by 0 bases and J by 7 bases. The CDR3, as DNA: TGTGCCAGCAGTGAAGCGCTTCTAAGACTAGCGGGAGTTCTGGTGACCCAGTACTTC. Its protein is CASSEALLRLAGVLVTQYF.

This clonotype has a count of ten or more. CDR3 region: CASSSGTSGRPYEQYF. CDR3 in DNA: TGTGCCAGCAGTTCCGGGACTAGCGGGAGGCCGTACGAGCAGTACTTC. This sequence joins TRBV6-2 or TRBV6-3 and TRBJ2-7; the match to TRBD2 covers 15 bases. V was clipped by 4 bases and J by 4 bases; unmatched bases: 5. Germline CDR1 is MNHEY and CDR2 is SVGEGT. The CDR3 length is 16 residues.

The chain employs TRBV5-4 and TRBJ2-7; TRBD2 might be the D (6 bases). The CDR3 runs 16 residues. From germline, CDR1 is SGHNT and CDR2 YYREEE (reference sequence). V was cut by 0 bases and J by 0 bases, with 13 bases left in between. The CDR3 region is CASSLGASRGSYEQYF. The CDR3 DNA is TGTGCCAGCAGCTTGGGAGCGTCGCGGGGCTCCTACGAGCAGTACTTC.

The chain joins TRBV5-1 to TRBJ2-2; D remains unclear. This CDR3 has 15 amino acids. The ends were cut back, 4 bases at V and 3 bases at J, with 13 bases in the middle. Per the germline V gene, CDR1 is SGHRS and CDR2 is YFSETQ. CDR3 sequence reads: CASSRLTPYTGELFF. The DNA of the CDR3 is TGCGCCAGCAGCCGGCTGACTCCTTACACCGGGGAGCTGTTTTTT.

This clonotype turned up a few times. The chain carries TRBV6-2 or TRBV6-3 and TRBJ1-2; D not resolved. V was shortened by 0 bases and J by 6 bases, with 8 bases between the two germline ends. CDR1 and CDR2 (germline): MNHEY, SVGEGT. The CDR3 covers 13 residues. The CDR3 spells CASSYSEFDGYTF. CDR3 in DNA: TGTGCCAGCAGTTACTCGGAATTTGATGGCTACACCTTC.

In the case of this clonotype: Being one base from a much bigger clone, this may be a read error. CDR3 DNA sequence: TGTACCAGCAGGAGGGACACCCGTGTCCACGAGACCCAGTACTTC. It translates to CTSRRDTRVHETQYF. The chain employs TRBV6-1 and TRBJ2-5; D is perhaps TRBD1 or TRBD2 (6 bases each). Germline lookup yields CDR1 MNHNS and CDR2 SASEGT. The CDR3 extends over 15 amino acids.

V gene TRBV30 combines with J gene TRBJ1-6, with D maybe TRBD1 (6 bases). Germline V gene sequence: CDR1 GTSNPN, CDR2 SVGIG (reference sequence). CDR3 size: 13 residues. V shed 8 bases and J shed 7 bases, with 15 bases lying between them. CDR3 nucleotides: TGTGCCCAATCAGGGGAAGGGAATTCACCCCTCCACTTT. Protein product: CAQSGEGNSPLHF.

This clonotype was observed at least ten times. The J gene is TRBJ1-5, the V gene TRBV11-2; 7 bases map to TRBD1. Trimming cost V 5 bases and J 4 bases; bases outside gene matches: 5. CDR1 and CDR2 (germline): SGHAT, FQNNGV. CDR3 length: 14 amino acids. The CDR3 DNA is TGTGCCAGCAGCGAAGACAGGGATAATCAGCCCCAGCATTTT. Protein sequence: CASSEDRDNQPQHF.

This clonotype was observed a few times. The genes are TRBV27 and TRBJ2-2, with D possibly TRBD2 on 6 matching bases. Between the trimmed V and J ends, which lost 3 bases and 7 bases, there was a span of 12 bases. The CDR3 loop spans 14 amino acids. Germline V CDR1 and CDR2: MNHEY, SMNVEV (reference sequence). In DNA form, the CDR3 reads TGTGCCAGCAGTTTGGGGCGGGATAACGGGGAGCTGTTTTTT. Amino acids: CASSLGRDNGELFF.

This clonotype showed up just a few times. The chain links TRBV15 to TRBJ2-4; TRBD2 matches at 7 bases. The CDR3 has 14 residues. V lost 1 base, J lost 8 bases, and 5 bases stayed unmatched. Germline values: CDR1 LNHNV, CDR2 YYDKDF (reference sequence). CDR3 in DNA: TGTGCCACCAGCAGAGGGGGGGGGGATCACATTCAGTACTTC. It specifies CATSRGGGDHIQYF.

This clonotype came up many times. The chain is built from TRBV19 and TRBJ1-1; TRBD1 might be the D (5 bases). Trimming took off 0 bases at V and 1 base at J, with 12 bases between the two ends. The germline V gene has CDR1 LNHDA and CDR2 SQIVND (reference sequence). CDR3 size: 16 residues. The CDR3 loop is CASSIDTNRWNTEAFF. The DNA of the CDR3 is TGTGCCAGTAGTATAGATACCAACAGGTGGAACACTGAAGCTTTCTTT. Filled out from reference TRBV19 and TRBJ1-1, the complete variable domain reads DGGITQSPKYLFRKEGQNVTLSCEQNLNHDAMYWYRQDPGQGLRLIYYSQIVNDFQKGDIAEGYSVSREKKESFPLTVTSAQKNPTAFYLCASSIDTNRWNTEAFFGQGTRLTVV.

The chain employs TRBV4-1 and TRBJ1-2; no clear D. The V gene lost 1 base and the J gene lost 4 bases, with 7 bases spanning the gap. The CDR3 extends over 13 amino acids. Germline V gives CDR1 MGHRA, CDR2 YSYEKL. As DNA, the CDR3 is TGCGCCAGCAGCCAAGTCTTAGGCTATGGCTACACCTTC. It encodes CASSQVLGYGYTF.

This clonotype was seen ten or more times. The chain links TRBV3-1 to TRBJ2-5; D may correspond to TRBD1 or TRBD2 (5 bases each). In germline, CDR1 is LGHDT, CDR2 YNNKEL (reference sequence). The CDR3 totals 14 residues. Trimming removed 4 bases at V and 5 bases at J, with 14 bases between. The CDR3 sequence: CASSPRGVWETQYF. As DNA, the CDR3 is TGTGCCAGCAGCCCTCGAGGGGTGTGGGAGACCCAGTACTTC.

This clonotype appeared many times. The CDR3 here is CASSSLLGYSNTGELFF. The CDR3 bases are TGTGCCAGCAGCTCGCTTTTGGGATACTCGAACACCGGGGAGCTGTTTTTT. The chain recombines TRBV11-2 with TRBJ2-2; D gene uncertain. Germline V lookup: CDR1 SGHAT, CDR2 FQNNGV. There are 17 residues in the CDR3. V shed 4 bases and J shed 0 bases, with 15 bases lying between them. Variable domain in full (rest from reference TRBV11-2 and TRBJ2-2): EAGVAQSPRYKIIEKRQSVAFWCNPISGHATLYWYQQILGQGPKLLIQFQNNGVVDDSQLPKDRFSAERLKGVDSTLKIQPAKLEDSAVYLCASSSLLGYSNTGELFFGEGSRLTVL.

This clonotype was detected only a few times. The V call is TRBV4-1, the J call TRBJ2-7, with a tentative D call TRBD2 (6 bases). The CDR3 runs 15 residues. The V and J ends lost 1 base and 4 bases respectively, with 14 bases between them. Per germline, CDR1 MGHRA and CDR2 YSYEKL. The CDR3 reads CASSQAGGIGYEQYF. The CDR3 DNA follows: TGCGCCAGCAGCCAAGCAGGCGGGATCGGGTACGAGCAGTACTTC.

This clonotype was seen at least ten times. The J gene is TRBJ1-2, the V gene TRBV27; no firm D call. Per germline, CDR1 MNHEY and CDR2 SMNVEV (reference sequence). This CDR3 is built from 16 residues. Trimming left V 5 bases short and J 3 bases short, with 19 bases between. The chain's CDR3 is CASSISLRISDYGYTF. For the CDR3, the DNA is TGTGCCAGCAGTATCAGCCTGAGGATTTCCGACTATGGCTACACCTTC.

This clonotype showed up just a few times. V and J are TRBV7-9 and TRBJ2-7; 9 bases map to TRBD2. The germline gives CDR1 SEHNR, CDR2 FQNEAQ (reference sequence). The CDR3 spans 16 residues. With 5 bases clipped from V and 6 bases from J, the junction kept 14 bases outside the gene matches. The CDR3 loop reads CASSPLSGSIPGEQYF. The CDR3 bases are TGTGCCAGCAGCCCCCTTAGCGGGAGTATCCCCGGCGAGCAGTACTTC.

This clonotype came up many times. The chain employs TRBV2 and TRBJ1-4; D is unclear. From germline, CDR1 is SNHLY and CDR2 FYNNEI. V lost 3 bases and J lost 0, with 11 bases in between. CDR3 size: 16 residues. CDR3 loop: CASSDGGFATNEKLFF. In nucleotides, the CDR3 is TGTGCCAGCAGTGATGGCGGATTTGCAACTAATGAAAAACTGTTTTTT.

This clonotype was seen repeatedly, ten times or more. The chain couples TRBV14 to TRBJ2-6; 8 bases match TRBD1. Germline V lookup: CDR1 SGHDN, CDR2 FVKESK. The junction had 2 bases not matched to a gene; V was cut back by 5 bases and J by 2 bases. The CDR3 runs to 15 residues. For the CDR3, the DNA is TGTGCCAGCAGCTGGACAGGGACTGGGGCCAACGTCCTGACTTTC. It yields the protein CASSWTGTGANVLTF.

This clonotype was seen repeatedly, ten times or more. This chain links TRBV10-3 with TRBJ1-2, with a weak D call TRBD1 (5 bases). Trimming removed 7 bases at V and 6 bases at J, with 15 bases between. Germline values: CDR1 ENHRY, CDR2 SYGVKD. This CDR3 spans 13 amino acids. The CDR3 bases are TGTGCCATCACAACCGTCGAGGGGAATGGCTACACCTTC. Its protein product is CAITTVEGNGYTF.

Only a few counts were recorded for this clonotype. This chain links TRBV30 with TRBJ2-6; D perhaps matches TRBD2 (5 bases). Trimming stripped 5 bases from V and 2 bases from J, with 19 bases between. CDR3 length: 17 residues. In germline, CDR1 is GTSNPN, CDR2 SVGIG (reference sequence). The CDR3 is CAWLGSLARTGANVLTF. DNA of the CDR3: TGTGCCTGGTTGGGGTCGCTAGCTCGTACTGGGGCCAACGTCCTGACTTTC. Combining the CDR3 with reference TRBV30 and TRBJ2-6 gives the whole variable domain SQTIHQWPATLVQPVGSPLSLECTVEGTSNPNLYWYRQAAGRGLQLLFYSVGIGQISSEVPQNLSASRPQDRQFILSSKKLLLSDSGFYLCAWLGSLARTGANVLTFGAGSRLTVL.

At least ten counts were recorded for this clonotype. This chain joins TRBV28 and TRBJ2-5; D may be TRBD1 (6 bases). The CDR3 loop spans 13 amino acids. The germline V gene encodes CDR1 MDHEN and CDR2 SYDVKM. The ends were cut back, 8 bases at V and 3 bases at J, with 13 bases in the middle. The CDR3, as DNA: TGTGCCAGCCTGAGGAACAGGGAAGAGACCCAGTACTTC. Its protein is CASLRNREETQYF.

DNA for the CDR3: TGTGCCAGCAGCTTAGATCGGGTAGCGGTCACAGATACGCAGTATTTT. It specifies CASSLDRVAVTDTQYF. V is TRBV7-2 and J is TRBJ2-3; weak D call: TRBD2 (6 bases). V was clipped by 1 base and J by 2 bases, with 13 bases between them. The CDR3 sequence is 16 residues long. Germline V gene sequence: CDR1 SGHTA, CDR2 FQGNSA.

This clonotype was detected only a few times. V gene TRBV7-9 combines with J gene TRBJ1-2, with unresolved D. This CDR3 has 13 residues. V was pared by 5 bases and J by 4 bases, with 11 bases between. Germline V lookup: CDR1 SEHNR, CDR2 FQNEAQ (reference sequence). CDR3 region: CASSPTAVYGYTF. CDR3 sequence (DNA): TGTGCCAGCAGCCCCACCGCGGTCTATGGCTACACCTTC. Combining the CDR3 with reference TRBV7-9 and TRBJ1-2 gives the whole variable domain DTGVSQNPRHKITKRGQNVTFRCDPISEHNRLYWYRQTLGQGPEFLTYFQNEAQLEKSRLLSDRFSAERPKGSFSTLEIQRTEQGDSAMYLCASSPTAVYGYTFGSGTRLTVV.

This clonotype has a count of ten or more. The chain couples TRBV2 to TRBJ1-5; D call uncertain. Germline assignment: CDR1 SNHLY and CDR2 FYNNEI. V lost 4 bases, J lost 6 bases, and 13 bases lay in between. The CDR3 contains 14 residues. CDR3 DNA: TGTGCCAGCAGTGTGGGCGGCAGTGGTCAGCCCCAGCATTTT. Its translation: CASSVGGSGQPQHF. Using reference TRBV2 and TRBJ1-5 for the parts outside the CDR3, the full variable domain is EPEVTQTPSHQVTQMGQEVILRCVPISNHLYFYWYRQILGQKVEFLVSFYNNEISEKSEIFDDQFSVERPDGSNFTLKIRSTKLEDSAMYFCASSVGGSGQPQHFGDGTRLSIL.

This clonotype occurred a few times. The V and J genes are TRBV7-2 and TRBJ1-2; D is uncertain. The CDR3 is made up of 15 amino acids. Germline CDR1 reads SGHTA; CDR2 reads FQGNSA. Deletions cut 6 bases from V and 1 base from J, with 15 bases between. CDR3: CASSHSGPINYGYTF. The CDR3 DNA follows: TGTGCCAGCAGTCACTCCGGGCCGATTAACTATGGCTACACCTTC.

This clonotype was observed at least ten times. The V call is TRBV11-1, the J call TRBJ1-5; D is ambiguous. Germline V gene data show CDR1 as SGHAT and CDR2 as FQDESV (reference sequence). The CDR3 is made up of 18 amino acids. The V and J ends lost 5 bases and 0 bases respectively, with 20 bases between them. The CDR3 loop reads CASSPTLLGEYSNQPQHF. In DNA form, the CDR3 reads TGTGCCAGCAGCCCTACCTTGTTAGGCGAATATAGCAATCAGCCCCAGCATTTT.

V and J are TRBV19 and TRBJ1-1; possibly TRBD1 for D (5 bases). The V and J ends lost 0 bases and 4 bases respectively, with 12 bases between them. The CDR3 has 15 amino acids. Germline V gene sequence: CDR1 LNHDA, CDR2 SQIVND (reference sequence). The CDR3 reads CASSIEAGTRTEAFF. The CDR3 region has the DNA TGTGCCAGTAGTATAGAGGCAGGGACTCGCACTGAAGCTTTCTTT.

The sample holds a few counts of this clonotype. The chain employs TRBV6-1 and TRBJ1-5, with 7 bases that match TRBD1. With V trimmed by 6 bases and J by 3 bases, 14 bases remained unmatched. The CDR3 is made up of 17 amino acids. Germline-derived CDR1 and CDR2 are MNHNS and SASEGT. CDR3 sequence: CASRIKLTGRNNQPQHF. DNA for the CDR3: TGTGCCAGCAGGATTAAATTGACAGGGCGGAACAATCAGCCCCAGCATTTT.